A selection of T cell receptor beta chains follows, all from one sample in a study of T cell responses to AZD1222 COVID-19 vaccine. Only in-frame clones appear in the TCRdb table, and some are missing; sequencing was by immunoSEQ multiplex PCR. The sample lists 55,000 to 65,000 clones, approximately 83% occurring once. Sequenced material: peripheral blood, taken on day 0 of AZD1222 vaccination. These receptors originate from an adult in good health. The CDR3 runs from the conserved cysteine through the conserved F or W.

j_call: TRBJ2-6; v_call: TRBV5-1; cdr3_aa: CASSLASNPSGANVLTF
j_call: TRBJ1-2; v_call: TRBV29-1; cdr3_aa: CSVEAGPPKPGYTF
j_call: TRBJ1-5; v_call: TRBV10-2; cdr3_aa: CASSGQSNQPQHF
j_call: TRBJ1-1; v_call: TRBV6-4; cdr3_aa: CASSDYYGREAFF
j_call: TRBJ1-1; v_call: TRBV6-5; cdr3_aa: CASSYYTEAFF
j_call: TRBJ1-1; v_call: TRBV11-2; cdr3_aa: CASSLGPGVSEAFF
j_call: TRBJ1-2; v_call: TRBV10-2; cdr3_aa: CASRGTANYGYTF
j_call: TRBJ2-3; v_call: TRBV7-3; cdr3_aa: CASSLGASDTQYF
j_call: TRBJ2-1; v_call: TRBV5-1; cdr3_aa: CASSLVAGYNEQFF
j_call: TRBJ1-6; v_call: TRBV14; cdr3_aa: CASSQDLPGMGSPLHF
j_call: TRBJ2-6; v_call: TRBV6-1; cdr3_aa: CASSENEAGANVLTF
j_call: TRBJ1-4; v_call: TRBV4-2; cdr3_aa: CASSRAGAVASAQGEKLFF
j_call: TRBJ2-3; v_call: TRBV6-1; cdr3_aa: CASSERTGAGDTQYF
j_call: TRBJ1-2; v_call: TRBV11-2; cdr3_aa: CASSLPRQGGSYGYTF
j_call: TRBJ1-1; v_call: TRBV11-3; cdr3_aa: CASSSSRGDTEAFF
j_call: TRBJ1-3; v_call: TRBV7-2; cdr3_aa: CASSYDNSGNTIYF
j_call: TRBJ1-2; v_call: TRBV24-1; cdr3_aa: CATKTIGTGKNGYTF
j_call: TRBJ1-5; v_call: TRBV12-3/TRBV12-4; cdr3_aa: CASSLDRTGRAF
j_call: TRBJ1-2; v_call: TRBV10-3; cdr3_aa: CAISESLGYGYTF
j_call: TRBJ1-4; v_call: TRBV11-2; cdr3_aa: CASSLGRGEKLFF
j_call: TRBJ2-3; v_call: TRBV20-1; cdr3_aa: CSASRLPDTQYF
j_call: TRBJ1-6; v_call: TRBV6-5; cdr3_aa: CASSYTDRHNASPLHF